The source of this T cell receptor beta chain is a study of blood T cell repertoires in COVID-19. The CDR3 covers 17 residues. The V and J ends lost 8 bases and 5 bases, in that order; junction bases with no gene match: 13. Germline V gene lookup returns CDR1 SNHLY and CDR2 FYNNEI. Authors' analysis steps: For nucleated cells, counts were estimated from reference gene primer amplification. Some clones are missing from TCRdb's copy, which holds only in-frame ones; the method was immunoSEQ multiplex PCR. D and trimming come from the DNA, and the V and J calls and clone size come from that table. The sample yields about 260,000 clones, approximately 79% seen once. Participant-reported clinical history was the basis for cohort assignment.

Material for sequencing was PBMCs or T cells enriched from blood (not recorded which). This TCR derives from a man aged 25-40 years with acute COVID-19. This chain uses TRBV2 with TRBJ2-5; 14 positions match TRBD2. This CDR3 reads CASRRPGTSGGVETQYF. The CDR3 DNA is TGTGCCAGCCGGCGGCCAGGGACTAGCGGGGGAGTGGAGACCCAGTACTTC.